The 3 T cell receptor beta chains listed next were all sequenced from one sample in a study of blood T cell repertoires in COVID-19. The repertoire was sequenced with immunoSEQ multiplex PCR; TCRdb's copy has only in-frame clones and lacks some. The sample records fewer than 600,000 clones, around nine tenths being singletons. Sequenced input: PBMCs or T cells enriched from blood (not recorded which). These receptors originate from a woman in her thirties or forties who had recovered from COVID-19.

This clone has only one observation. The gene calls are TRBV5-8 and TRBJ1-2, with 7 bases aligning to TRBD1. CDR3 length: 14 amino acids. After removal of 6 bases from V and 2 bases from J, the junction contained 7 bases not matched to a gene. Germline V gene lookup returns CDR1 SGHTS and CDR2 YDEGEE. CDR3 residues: CASTPGQQNYGYTF. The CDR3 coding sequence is TGTGCCAGCACCCCGGGACAGCAGAACTATGGCTACACCTTC. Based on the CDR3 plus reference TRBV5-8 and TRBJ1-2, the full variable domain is EAGVTQSPTHLIKTRGQQATLRCSPISGHTSVYWYQQALGLGLQFLLWYDEGEERNRGNFPPRFSGRQFPNYSSELNVNALELEDSALYLCASTPGQQNYGYTFGSGTRLTVV.

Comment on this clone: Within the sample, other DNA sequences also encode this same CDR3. CDR3 nucleotide sequence: TGCGCCAGCAGCTTGGAGGGGCTGTCCTACGAGCAGTACTTC. It is translated as CASSLEGLSYEQYF. The chain has TRBV5-1 and TRBJ2-7; tentative D call: TRBD1 (5 bases). Germline-derived CDR1 and CDR2 are SGHRS and YFSETQ. This CDR3 spans 14 amino acids. Trimming removed 0 bases from V and 1 base from J, with 8 bases in between. Full variable domain (missing parts from reference TRBV5-1 and TRBJ2-7): KAGVTQTPRYLIKTRGQQVTLSCSPISGHRSVSWYQQTPGQGLQFLFEYFSETQRNKGNFPGRFSGRQFSNSRSEMNVSTLELGDSALYLCASSLEGLSYEQYFGPGTRLTVT.

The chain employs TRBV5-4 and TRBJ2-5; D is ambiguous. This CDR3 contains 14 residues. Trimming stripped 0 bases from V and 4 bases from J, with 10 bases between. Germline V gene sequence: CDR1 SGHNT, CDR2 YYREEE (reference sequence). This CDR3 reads CASSLAKGAETQYF. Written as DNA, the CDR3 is TGTGCCAGCAGCTTGGCCAAAGGAGCAGAGACCCAGTACTTC.